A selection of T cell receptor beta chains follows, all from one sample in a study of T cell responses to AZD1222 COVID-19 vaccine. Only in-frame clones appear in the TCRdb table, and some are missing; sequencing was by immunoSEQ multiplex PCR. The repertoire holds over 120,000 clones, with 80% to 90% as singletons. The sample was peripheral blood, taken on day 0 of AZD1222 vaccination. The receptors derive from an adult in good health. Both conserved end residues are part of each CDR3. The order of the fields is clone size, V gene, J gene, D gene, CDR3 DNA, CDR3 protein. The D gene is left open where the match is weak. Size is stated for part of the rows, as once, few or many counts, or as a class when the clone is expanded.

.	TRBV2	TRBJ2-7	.	TGTGCCAGCAGTTACTCTTACGAGCAGTACTTC	CASSYSYEQYF
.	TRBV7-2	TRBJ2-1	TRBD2	TGTGCCAGCAGCTTACAGAGACTAGCGCAGTACAATGAGCAGTTCTTC	CASSLQRLAQYNEQFF
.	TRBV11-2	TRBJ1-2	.	TGTGCCAGCAGCTTGGAGGTTTATGGCTACACCTTC	CASSLEVYGYTF
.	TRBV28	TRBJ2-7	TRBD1	TGTGCCAGCAGTTACGACAGGGGGCCCAACGAGCAGTACTTC	CASSYDRGPNEQYF
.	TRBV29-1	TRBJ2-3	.	TGCAGCGCCAGGACTGTCACAGATACGCAGTATTTT	CSARTVTDTQYF
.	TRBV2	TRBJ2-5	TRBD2	TGTGCCAGCAGTGCTGGGGGACTAGCGGGAGGGCCGTCCTGGGAGACCCAGTACTTC	CASSAGGLAGGPSWETQYF
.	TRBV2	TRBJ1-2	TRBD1	TGTGCCAGCGGCGGGGACAGACCCCACGCATCCACCTTC	CASGGDRPHASTF
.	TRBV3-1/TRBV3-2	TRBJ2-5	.	TGTGCCAGCAGCCAAGAAGAGACCCAGTACTTC	CASSQEETQYF
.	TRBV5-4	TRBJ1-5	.	TGTGCCAGCAGCTTGGAGGGTCACCCCCAGCATTTT	CASSLEGHPQHF
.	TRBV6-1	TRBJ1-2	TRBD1	TGTGCCAGCAGTGAAGGGTGGTCGCCAGGGGGGGACGGCTACACCTTC	CASSEGWSPGGDGYTF
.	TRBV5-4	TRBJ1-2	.	TGTGCCAGCAGCTTGGACAGGAGTTACGGCTACACCTTC	CASSLDRSYGYTF
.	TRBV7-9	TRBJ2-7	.	TGTGCCAGCAGCTTAAGTTTACCATACGAGCAGTACTTC	CASSLSLPYEQYF
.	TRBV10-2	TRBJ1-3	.	TGCGCCAGCTGTTCATCGGAAAACACCATATATTTT	CASCSSENTIYF
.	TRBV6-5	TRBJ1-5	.	TGTGCCAGCAGCCCCCTTCCGGGGGAGCCTCAGCCCCAGCATTTT	CASSPLPGEPQPQHF
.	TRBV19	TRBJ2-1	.	TGTGCCAGTAGTAGGGGGGCGGGTCGGAGTGAGCAGTTCTTC	CASSRGAGRSEQFF
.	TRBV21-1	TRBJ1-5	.	TGTGCCAGCAGCAAAGGACAGCAAAGCAATCAGCCCCAGCATTTT	CASSKGQQSNQPQHF
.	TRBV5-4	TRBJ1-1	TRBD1	TGTGCCAGCAGCTTGGGGACAGGGACCACTGAAGCTTTCTTT	CASSLGTGTTEAFF
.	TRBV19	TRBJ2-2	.	TGTGCCAGTAGTATAGATTCTTGGGTTGCGACGCTGAACACCGGGGAGCTGTTTTTT	CASSIDSWVATLNTGELFF
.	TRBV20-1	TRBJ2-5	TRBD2	TGCAGTGCTAGTAAAGGCACTAGCGGGAGTGTAGAGACCCAGTACTTC	CSASKGTSGSVETQYF
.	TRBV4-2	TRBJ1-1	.	TGTGCCAGCAGCCAAGAATTAGGGACAATAACTGAAGCTTTCTTT	CASSQELGTITEAFF
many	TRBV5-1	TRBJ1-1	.	TGCGCCAGCAGCTTGGAGATAGCCACTGAAGCTTTCTTT	CASSLEIATEAFF
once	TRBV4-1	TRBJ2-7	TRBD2	TGCGCCAGCAGCCAAGAAGTGCGGGGGTCCTACGAGCAGTACTTC	CASSQEVRGSYEQYF
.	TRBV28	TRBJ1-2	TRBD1	TGTGCCAGCAGGGGGACAGGGTATGGCTACACCTTC	CASRGTGYGYTF